Described below is a single T cell receptor (beta chain) sequence and its context. These data are taken from a study of molecular identifiers for immune sequencing clone quantification. The CDR3 loop spans 14 amino acids. V was trimmed by 0 bases and J by 8 bases, leaving 11 bases between them. CDR1 LGHNA and CDR2 YSLEER come from the germline V gene. One entry per CDR3 protein, called by TCRdb with MiXCR from the PCR reads. The profile covers 460,000 or so distinct CDR3 sequences, with about a fifth appearing a single time and approximately 0.8% taken by the ten largest. The sequencing sample was made of naive CD8+ T cells from blood, with Jurkat cell RNA spiked in. As to subset: FACS-sorted CD8+CD4-CCR7+CD45RA+ naive T cells. The sequence came from a human donor in good health. Some libraries in this study had Jurkat cell RNA spiked in. The chain is built from TRBV4-3 and TRBJ2-1; tentative D call: TRBD1 (6 bases). CDR3 sequence: CASSQDTGRHEQFF. Here the CDR3 DNA reads TGCGCCAGCAGCCAAGACACAGGGCGGCATGAGCAGTTCTTC.